Listed below are T cell receptor beta chains from one sample, sequenced in a study of tumor-infiltrating lymphocytes in primary liver carcinoma. TCRdb recomputed calls from the multiplex PCR reads with MiXCR, one row per CDR3 protein. The sample contains around 100,000 distinct CDR3 sequences, approximately 70% of which appear only once. What was sequenced was liver tumor tissue from sampling region 2. These receptors came from a woman aged 60-70 years with primary liver carcinoma and hepatitis B virus infection. CDR3s include the opening cysteine and the closing phenylalanine or tryptophan. The order of the fields is J gene, clone size, V gene, D gene, CDR3 protein. A D gene is named only where the DNA matches it firmly. The listing skips clone size in some rows; elsewhere it reads once, few, many or a size class.

TRBJ1-2	many	TRBV6-5	TRBD1	CASRGQGIGYTF
TRBJ2-2	NA	TRBV11-2	NA	CASSFYGAGGWRNTGELFF
TRBJ1-5	NA	TRBV6-6	NA	CASSYGGRERNQPQHF
TRBJ2-7	NA	TRBV4-1	NA	CASSLGPDWGTYEQYF
TRBJ1-2	NA	TRBV5-4	NA	CASSSGQSPNYGYAF
TRBJ2-5	NA	TRBV28	NA	CASSFRFGLKVGQETQYF
TRBJ2-1	NA	TRBV11-2	NA	CASSPTRGDRWNEQSF
TRBJ2-3	NA	TRBV28	NA	CASTQTIGITDTQYF
TRBJ2-1	NA	TRBV10-2	NA	CAGLFSRGRGEQFF
TRBJ2-7	NA	TRBV11-2	NA	CVSSPRTGWGYEHYF
TRBJ1-1	NA	TRBV29-1	NA	CSVLTGAGNTETFF
TRBJ1-1	many	TRBV12-3/TRBV12-4	TRBD1	CASSPRTGATEAFF
TRBJ2-3	NA	TRBV28	TRBD2	CASSLGLAGSSDTQYF
TRBJ2-7	NA	TRBV28	NA	CANKSGSLYEQYF
TRBJ2-1	NA	TRBV6-2/TRBV6-3	NA	CASSNGFYIYDEQFF
TRBJ2-7	NA	TRBV18	NA	CASSPGSRLYEQYF
TRBJ2-1	NA	TRBV11-2	NA	CASSLELSVPYDEQFF
TRBJ1-5	NA	TRBV19	NA	CASSKEVSGNQPQHF
TRBJ2-3	NA	TRBV18	NA	CASPPSGRTDTQYF
TRBJ2-3	NA	TRBV30	TRBD1	CAWWFPGQGAKAQYF
TRBJ2-5	NA	TRBV25-1	TRBD1	CASSDPRTGWQETQYF
TRBJ2-7	NA	TRBV10-3	NA	CAITLLQRGEQYF
TRBJ2-7	NA	TRBV20-1	NA	CSASRAGEQYF
TRBJ2-1	many	TRBV30	TRBD2	CAWSEGLAGVNEQFF
TRBJ1-5	NA	TRBV12-3/TRBV12-4	NA	CASKPWTVEQPQHF
TRBJ2-1	NA	TRBV25-1	NA	CASSESGPLGEQFF
TRBJ2-3	NA	TRBV11-2	TRBD2	CASSSGPAGPGTQYF
TRBJ2-1	NA	TRBV5-1	TRBD2	CASSISSGSSYDEQFF
TRBJ2-3	NA	TRBV14	NA	CASSRAGCTDTQYF
TRBJ2-7	NA	TRBV18	TRBD1	CASSPNRDRVNEQYF
TRBJ2-1	medium-sized	TRBV11-3	NA	CASSSRRGVYNEQFF
TRBJ1-5	NA	TRBV28	TRBD1	CASSLGQGPQHF
TRBJ1-5	few	TRBV9	NA	CASSVEGSSNQPQHF
TRBJ1-1	NA	TRBV29-1	NA	CSVAGTGWTEAFF
TRBJ1-2	once	TRBV20-1	NA	CSAANGEHSYGYTF
TRBJ2-7	NA	TRBV13	NA	CASGLGPWYYEQYF
TRBJ2-1	NA	TRBV6-5	NA	CASGPWVRAGHYNEQFF
TRBJ2-1	NA	TRBV28	NA	CASSLWYEQLF
TRBJ1-2	many	TRBV4-1	NA	CASSQVRQGRGYTF
TRBJ2-7	NA	TRBV11-2	TRBD1	CASSFQRRQGARYEQYF
TRBJ2-1	NA	TRBV11-2	TRBD2	CASSLLSGLGYKEQFF
TRBJ2-3	once	TRBV28	TRBD1	CASSAGGLTDTQYF
TRBJ2-1	NA	TRBV29-1	NA	CSVAGGQHYKVQFF
TRBJ2-1	NA	TRBV7-3	NA	CASSLGRSFFNEQFF
TRBJ1-5	few	TRBV10-3	NA	CAISPLGGSNQPQHF
TRBJ2-1	NA	TRBV12-3/TRBV12-4	TRBD2	CANSSRTSAGFF
TRBJ2-7	once	TRBV11-2	NA	CASSPPGGPYEYYF
TRBJ1-2	NA	TRBV11-2	NA	CASSLGPTNYGHAF
TRBJ2-3	NA	TRBV4-1	TRBD1	CSSSQDPYRGRADTQYF
TRBJ2-1	NA	TRBV11-3	NA	CDSSLGQGEWCVDEQFF
TRBJ2-3	NA	TRBV9	NA	CASSVGRWSSTDTQYF
TRBJ1-2	NA	TRBV6-5	NA	CAISPDMGYTF
TRBJ1-3	NA	TRBV28	NA	CASSFIGLSCNTIYF
TRBJ2-5	NA	TRBV11-2	TRBD2	CASSLAGGEMETQYF
TRBJ2-1	NA	TRBV11-2	TRBD2	CASRWTSGAEQFF
TRBJ1-6	many	TRBV12-3/TRBV12-4	TRBD1	CASSLSWDRGTKSPLHF
TRBJ2-1	many	TRBV28	TRBD1	CASSLGQGASEQFF